This T cell receptor (beta chain) was captured by sequencing in a study of OX40 agonist ivuxolimab in advanced cancers. About the research overall: Participants, around 80% male, averaged 60 years of age, ranging from about 23 to 90. Study-level results: Some nonresponders additionally presented with little normalized T-cell clonal expansion.

Germline V gene lookup returns CDR1 MDHEN and CDR2 SYDVKM. The CDR3 is made up of 16 amino acids. V was pared by 1 base and J by 4 bases, with 5 bases of the junction left unmatched. Notes on this clone: Its antigen is not identified.

Libraries were prepared by immunoSEQ multiplex PCR; TCRdb keeps only in-frame clonotypes and omits some of them. The sample includes 35,000 to 45,000 clones, 88% of them seen just once. The origin of this receptor is an adult with an advanced solid tumor such as melanoma, head and neck, liver or kidney cancer. This specimen consisted of CD4+ or CD8+ T cells sorted from blood, obtained in a trial of the OX40 agonist ivuxolimab. The V and J genes are TRBV28 and TRBJ2-5; 11 nucleotides agree with TRBD1. As DNA, the CDR3 is TGTGCCAGCAGTTTATCCCCGGGACAGGGGGGAGAGACCCAGTACTTC. Encoded protein: CASSLSPGQGGETQYF.